This TCR beta chain came from a study of shared clonotypes between healthy human individuals. Study background: Every donor yielded three CD4 naive, three CD4 memory, two CD8 naive and one CD8 memory plate.

Clones were read by immunoSEQ multiplex PCR, and TCRdb kept only the in-frame ones, dropping some. The sample consists of about 2,200,000 clones, 90% to 95% of them appearing once. Terminally differentiated effector memory CD45RA+ cells were excluded by CCR7 positive selection of CD45RO-negative cells. The germline gives CDR1 SGHTA, CDR2 FQGNSA. V dropped 2 bases and J dropped 2 bases, with 13 bases sitting between them. The CDR3 sequence is 15 residues long. Sequences were obtained from naive CD8+ T cells from PBMCs. The sequence derives from a man in his late teens or twenties in good health. Some clones in this sample may be carry-over from other donors' samples. The V call is TRBV7-2, the J call TRBJ2-7, with D possibly being TRBD2 (5 bases). DNA for the CDR3: TGTGCCAGCAGCTTAAACGGGAACCTTGCCTACGAGCAGTACTTC. Translated: CASSLNGNLAYEQYF.